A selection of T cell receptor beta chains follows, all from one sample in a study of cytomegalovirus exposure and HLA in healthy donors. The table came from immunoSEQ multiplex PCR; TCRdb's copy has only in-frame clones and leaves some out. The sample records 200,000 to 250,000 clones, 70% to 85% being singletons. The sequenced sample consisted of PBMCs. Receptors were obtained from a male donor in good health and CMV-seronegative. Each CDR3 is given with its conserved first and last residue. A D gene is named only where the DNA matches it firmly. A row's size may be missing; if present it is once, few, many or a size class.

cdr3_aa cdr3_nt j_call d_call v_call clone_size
CATSRDRPGAGELFF TGTGCCACCAGCAGAGATCGACCGGGAGCCGGGGAGCTGTTTTTT TRBJ2-2 - TRBV15 -
CASSRVLAGNTGELFF TGCGCCAGCAGCCGTGTTCTAGCGGGAAACACCGGGGAGCTGTTTTTT TRBJ2-2 TRBD2 TRBV5-1 -
CASSRQGADTQYF TGTGCTAGCAGCCGACAGGGGGCAGATACGCAGTATTTT TRBJ2-3 TRBD1 TRBV7-7 -
CASSLGPPIPYNEQFF TGTGCCAGCAGCTTAGGGCCCCCAATTCCCTACAATGAGCAGTTCTTC TRBJ2-1 - TRBV7-2 -
CASSQGAGLGHTGELFF TGTGCCAGCAGCCAAGGGGCGGGACTAGGGCACACCGGGGAGCTGTTTTTT TRBJ2-2 TRBD2 TRBV4-2 -
CASQQTRTSRSYNEQFF TGTGCCAGTCAACAAACCCGCACTAGCCGATCCTACAATGAGCAGTTCTTC TRBJ2-1 - TRBV19 -
CSSSHTGREQYF TGTTCCAGCAGCCACACAGGGCGAGAGCAGTACTTC TRBJ2-7 - TRBV7-9 -
CASSLGSPGGRLIYEQYF TGCGCCAGCAGCTTGGGTTCTCCGGGCGGGAGGTTAATCTACGAGCAGTACTTC TRBJ2-7 TRBD2 TRBV5-1 -
CASSLIGVAGRRDIQYF TGTGCCAGCAGCTTAATTGGGGTAGCGGGAAGGAGGGACATTCAGTACTTC TRBJ2-4 TRBD2 TRBV7-3 -
CASSVSGNYQETQYF TGTGCCAGCAGCGTATCAGGAAACTACCAAGAGACCCAGTACTTC TRBJ2-5 - TRBV9 -
CASSLGGNTEAFF TGTGCCAGTAGTCTCGGGGGGAACACTGAAGCTTTCTTT TRBJ1-1 - TRBV19 -
CASSVAAGGPNTGELFF TGTGCCAGCAGCGTAGCGGCCGGAGGGCCGAACACCGGGGAGCTGTTTTTT TRBJ2-2 - TRBV9 once